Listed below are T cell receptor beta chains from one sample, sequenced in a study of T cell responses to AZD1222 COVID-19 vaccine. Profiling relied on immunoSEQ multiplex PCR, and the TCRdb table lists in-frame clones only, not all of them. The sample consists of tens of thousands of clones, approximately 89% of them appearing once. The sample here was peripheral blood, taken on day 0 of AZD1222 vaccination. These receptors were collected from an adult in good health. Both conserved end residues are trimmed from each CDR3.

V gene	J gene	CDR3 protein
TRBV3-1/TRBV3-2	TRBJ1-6	ASSLRTGYNSPLH
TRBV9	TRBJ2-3	ASSISGGGTDTQY
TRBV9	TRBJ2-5	ASSGGLAGVETQY
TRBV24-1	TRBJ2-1	ATSDPTSGSYEQF
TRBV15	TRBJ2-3	ATSKRQGADTQY
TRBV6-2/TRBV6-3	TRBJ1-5	ASSYPPSGTNQPQH
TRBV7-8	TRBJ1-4	ASSNRASLRTNEKLF
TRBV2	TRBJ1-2	ASGLRLWDGYT
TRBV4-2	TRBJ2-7	ASSQDYSAGSYEQY
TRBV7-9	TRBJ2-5	ASSPGLVGETQY
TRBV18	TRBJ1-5	ASSPGKEPQH
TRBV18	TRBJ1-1	ASSDGLNTEAF
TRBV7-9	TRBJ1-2	ASSSDRSTHGYT
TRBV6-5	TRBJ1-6	ASRMTGAGSPLH
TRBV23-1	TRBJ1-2	ASSQCPVQGSGYT
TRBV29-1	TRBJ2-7	SVGYTEGQY
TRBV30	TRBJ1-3	AGRRGQGAGNTIY
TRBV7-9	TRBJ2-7	ASSGQGEVAYEQY
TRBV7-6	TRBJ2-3	ASSLGPGSPTTSTDTQY
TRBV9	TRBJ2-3	ASSHRGQGDTQY
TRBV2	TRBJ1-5	ASSTTGTNGAQH
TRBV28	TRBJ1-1	ASSFGDAKNTEAF
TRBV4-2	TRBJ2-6	ASSQVYFGANVLT
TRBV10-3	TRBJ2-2	AISDTGQNTGELF
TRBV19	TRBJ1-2	ASSPTGTGYT
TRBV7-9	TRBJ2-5	ASSLGVGQQETQY
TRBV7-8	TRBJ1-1	ASSSSGGTEAF
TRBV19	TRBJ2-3	ASSTRWDLTSTDTQY
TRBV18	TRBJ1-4	ASSPTSGATNEKLF
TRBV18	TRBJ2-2	ASSPMGLAANTGELF
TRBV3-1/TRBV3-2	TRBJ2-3	ASSQDNGRVTDTQY
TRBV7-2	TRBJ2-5	ASSFQQQETQY
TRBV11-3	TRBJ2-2	ASSSGTKNTGELF
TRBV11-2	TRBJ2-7	ASSPPLGELLPYEQY
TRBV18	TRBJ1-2	ASSQHEGDGYT
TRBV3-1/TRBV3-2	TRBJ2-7	ASSLGLEYEQY
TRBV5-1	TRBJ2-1	ASSLQPGRINEQF
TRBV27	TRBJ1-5	ASSDLGLGSRQPQH
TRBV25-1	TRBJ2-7	ASSVRAGGGEQY